The 21 T cell receptor beta chains below all came from one sample that was sequenced in a study of T cells after yellow fever vaccination. TCRdb reanalysed the 5' RACE reads using MiXCR and keeps one entry per CDR3 protein. Of just under 600,000 distinct CDR3 sequences detected, roughly 12% appear once; the ten largest clones hold about an eighth. The sample consisted of PBMCs, taken on the day of the yellow fever booster vaccination. The receptors were gathered from a man under 40 who received the YFV17D yellow fever vaccine.

This clonotype was seen more than once but under ten times. The rearrangement uses TRBV6-6 and TRBJ2-2; 8 nucleotides line up with TRBD1. The CDR3 runs to 13 residues. Germline V CDR1 and CDR2: MNHNY, SVGAGI (reference sequence). J lost 7 bases, V lost 10 bases, and 8 bases had no gene match. In DNA form, the CDR3 reads TGTGCCACCTTGACAGGGGCCGGCGGGGAGCTGTTTTTT. Amino acids: CATLTGAGGELFF.

This clonotype was picked up a small number of times. The CDR3 region is CSARSGLLNTGELFF. The CDR3 bases are TGCAGTGCTAGATCCGGACTCCTGAACACCGGGGAGCTGTTTTTT. The rearrangement joins TRBV20-1 to TRBJ2-2, with D possibly being TRBD2 (5 bases). The V end lost 2 bases, the J end lost 1 base, and 11 bases lay between the germline ends. The CDR3 runs 15 residues. The germline CDR1 and CDR2 sequences are DFQATT and SNEGSKA (reference sequence).

In its sample, this clonotype was seen a few times. The chain links TRBV6-2 or TRBV6-3 to TRBJ2-5, with 9 bases matching TRBD1. Germline V gene sequence: CDR1 MNHEY, CDR2 SVGEGT. The CDR3 covers 13 residues. V shed 7 bases and J 3 bases; nucleotides not matched to a gene: 3. The CDR3 nucleotides are TGTGCCAGCACCCGGGACAGGGAAGAGACCCAGTACTTC. As protein: CASTRDREETQYF.

This clonotype was counted a few times. The chain couples TRBV7-6 to TRBJ2-5; no definite D call. There are 12 residues in the CDR3. Germline V gene data show CDR1 as SGHVS and CDR2 as FNYEAQ. V was clipped by 3 bases and J by 5 bases, with 7 bases between them. The DNA for the CDR3 is TGTGCCAGCAGCTTCGATGTCGAGACCCAGTACTTC. Translated: CASSFDVETQYF.

The genes are TRBV7-3 and TRBJ2-1; the match to TRBD2 covers 8 bases. The ends lost 5 bases at V and 2 bases at J; junction bases unmatched: 8. CDR1 and CDR2 (germline): SGHTA, FQGTGA. This CDR3 spans 16 amino acids. The CDR3 DNA follows: TGTGCCAGCAGCCCCCTCGCGGGAGGCGCCTACAATGAGCAGTTCTTC. Translation: CASSPLAGGAYNEQFF.

To note about this clonotype: A much larger clone is a single base away; this may be a read error. The rearrangement uses TRBV9 and TRBJ2-7; a weak D match, TRBD1 (6 bases). Between the trimmed V and J ends, which lost 0 bases and 2 bases, there was a span of 9 bases. CDR3 length: 14 amino acids. CDR1 is SGDLS, CDR2 YYNGEE, per germline. The CDR3 sequence is CASSVGRGTYEQYF. Written as DNA, the CDR3 is TGTGCCAGCAGCGTAGGTAGGGGGACCTACGAGCAGTACTTC.

This clonotype was seen just once. V and J are TRBV3-1 and TRBJ2-1, with 11 bases matching TRBD2. The CDR3 runs to 18 residues. Germline CDR1 and CDR2: LGHDT and YNNKEL (reference sequence). Germline trimming cut 10 bases from V and 4 bases from J; bases unmatched to any gene: 18. CDR3 protein: CAICLENSGRAGYNEQFF. The CDR3, as DNA: TGTGCCATCTGTTTAGAGAATAGCGGGAGGGCGGGATACAATGAGCAGTTCTTC.

This clonotype was detected a few times. The chain recombines TRBV4-3 with TRBJ2-1; the D is unclear. The V gene's germline CDR1 is LGHNA and CDR2 YSLEER. V lost 4 bases to trimming and J lost 2 bases, with 18 bases between them. The CDR3 covers 17 residues. This CDR3 reads CASSRDTSPITYNEQFF. CDR3 sequence (DNA): TGCGCCAGCAGCCGAGACACTTCCCCAATTACCTACAATGAGCAGTTCTTC.

This clonotype was found a few times. The chain has TRBV20-1 and TRBJ2-3; D uncertain. This CDR3 comprises 15 residues. V was trimmed by 4 bases and J by 4 bases, leaving 18 bases between them. The germline V gene has CDR1 DFQATT and CDR2 SNEGSKA (reference sequence). The CDR3 sequence: CSATHLLRIADTQYF. CDR3 sequence (DNA): TGCAGTGCTACCCATCTCTTGCGGATCGCAGATACGCAGTATTTT.

The V and J genes are TRBV29-1 and TRBJ2-4; D is perhaps TRBD1 (5 bases). CDR1 is SQVTM, CDR2 ANQGSEA, per germline. The CDR3 is 13 residues long. Trimming shortened V by 5 bases and J by 1 base, and 9 bases separated the two germline ends. In DNA form, the CDR3 reads TGCAGCGTTCAGGGTTTTGCCAAAAACATTCAGTACTTC. Amino acid sequence: CSVQGFAKNIQYF.

The chain combines TRBV5-1 with TRBJ2-5; 8 nucleotides line up with TRBD1. CDR3 size: 16 residues. In germline, CDR1 is SGHRS, CDR2 YFSETQ. Germline trimming cut 0 bases from V and 4 bases from J; bases unmatched to any gene: 8. Here the CDR3 reads CASSLAGTGGRETQYF. For the CDR3, the DNA is TGCGCCAGCAGCTTGGCTGGGACAGGAGGGCGAGAGACCCAGTACTTC.

This chain connects TRBV7-9 to TRBJ2-7; D call uncertain. Trimming removed 1 base from V and 7 bases from J, with 14 bases in between. The CDR3 contains 14 residues. The V gene's germline CDR1 is SEHNR and CDR2 FQNEAQ (reference sequence). The CDR3 DNA is TGTGCCAGCAGCTTAGGCATCAGCCACGGGGAGCAGTACTTC. This translates into CASSLGISHGEQYF.

This CDR3 is CASSPPSGTGYNEQFF. CDR3 bases: TGTGCCAGCTCACCACCTAGCGGGACGGGTTACAATGAGCAGTTCTTC. This chain links TRBV18 with TRBJ2-1, with TRBD2 matching over 8 bases. This CDR3 contains 16 residues. With V trimmed by 0 bases and J by 4 bases, 5 bases remained unmatched. The germline CDR1 and CDR2 sequences are KGHSH and LQKENI.

A note on this clonotype: An end of the junction differs from the germline gene, which may be a read error. The chain has TRBV20-1 and TRBJ1-2, with D possibly TRBD1 on 5 matching bases. CDR3 length: 14 residues. The germline V gene has CDR1 DFQATT and CDR2 SNEGSKA (reference sequence). The CDR3 region has the DNA TGCAGTGCTCGAGACGGGCAGGGAAGCTATGGCTACACCTTC. As protein: CSARDGQGSYGYTF.

The chain has TRBV7-3 and TRBJ2-1; 9 bases fit TRBD2. The germline gives CDR1 SGHTA, CDR2 FQGTGA. J was trimmed by 8 bases and V by 2 bases; bases with no gene match: 10. The CDR3 is 16 residues long. The CDR3 DNA reads as TGTGCCAGCAGCTTAGGGGGACTAGCAACGGGCCATGAGCAGTTCTTC. Amino acids: CASSLGGLATGHEQFF. The variable domain in full, with the rest retrieved from reference TRBV7-3 and TRBJ2-1, is GAGVSQTPSNKVTEKGKYVELRCDPISGHTALYWYRQSLGQGPEFLIYFQGTGAADDSGLPNDRFFAVRPEGSVSTLKIQRTERGDSAVYLCASSLGGLATGHEQFFGPGTRLTVL.

The chain couples TRBV6-1 to TRBJ2-7; the D gene is possibly TRBD1 (6 bases). V was clipped by 5 bases and J by 6 bases, with 14 bases between them. Germline assignment: CDR1 MNHNS and CDR2 SASEGT. This CDR3 is built from 13 residues. The CDR3 DNA is TGTGCCAGCAGTCCCCCCACAGGGCGCGAGCAGTACTTC. It yields the protein CASSPPTGREQYF.

The rearrangement joins TRBV7-8 to TRBJ2-7; TRBD1 might be the D (6 bases). Germline V CDR1 and CDR2: SGHVS, FQNEAQ. V lost 5 bases and J 6 bases, leaving 20 bases between the germline ends. This CDR3 has 15 amino acids. The CDR3 here is CASSITGNPHSEQYF. The CDR3 DNA sequence: TGTGCCAGCAGCATTACAGGGAATCCTCACTCCGAGCAGTACTTC.

This clonotype was found many times. The V call is TRBV16, the J call TRBJ1-4, with D perhaps TRBD1 (5 bases). This CDR3 has 13 amino acids. Trimming pared 4 bases from V and 4 bases from J, leaving 7 bases between. Per the germline V gene, CDR1 is KGHSY and CDR2 is FQNENV. The CDR3: CASSRGNNEKLFF. CDR3 coding DNA: TGTGCCAGCAGCCGGGGGAATAATGAAAAACTGTTTTTT.

The chain recombines TRBV5-6 with TRBJ2-7; TRBD1 matches at 8 bases. With 3 bases clipped from V and 9 bases from J, the junction kept 11 bases outside the gene matches. CDR1 and CDR2 from the germline V gene are SGHDT and YYEEEE. The CDR3 runs 14 residues. The CDR3 loop is CASSSEGQESSQYF. The CDR3 coding sequence is TGTGCCAGCAGCTCAGAGGGACAGGAGTCGTCGCAGTACTTC.

The chain recombines TRBV18 with TRBJ2-3; D is unclear. The ends were cut back, 2 bases at V and 2 bases at J, with 8 bases in the middle. The CDR3 covers 14 residues. Germline CDR1 and CDR2: KGHSH and LQKENI. CDR3 in amino acids: CASSPSEITDTQYF. The CDR3 DNA reads as TGTGCCAGCTCACCATCGGAAATCACAGATACGCAGTATTTT.

This clonotype was recorded many times. Here the CDR3 reads CASSTVEDTEAFF. The CDR3 DNA reads as TGTGCCAGCAGCACGGTAGAGGACACTGAAGCTTTCTTT. This sequence joins TRBV5-5 and TRBJ1-1; D is ambiguous. The ends were cut back, 4 bases at V and 3 bases at J, with 10 bases in the middle. This CDR3 spans 13 amino acids. Germline V gene lookup returns CDR1 SGHKS and CDR2 YYEKEE (reference sequence).